This TCR beta chain was profiled in a study of cytomegalovirus exposure and HLA in healthy donors. General study results and limits: In vitro experiments confirmed that a few CMV-associated chains were specific for CMV antigens. The tendency of first-cohort TCR clusters to co-occur in the roughly 120 validation repertoires was identified by a subsequent analysis. 150 or so TCR beta chains were listed as cytomegalovirus-associated.

Of note for this clone: Its antigen is currently unknown.

Clones were read by immunoSEQ multiplex PCR, and TCRdb kept only the in-frame ones, dropping some. The sample records 45,000 to 70,000 clones, more than 75% being singletons. Trimming took 0 bases from V and 6 from J, leaving 9 bases between them. This CDR3 is 14 amino acids long. Looked up from germline, CDR1 is LGHNA and CDR2 is YSLEER. Sequences were obtained from PBMCs. The sequence derives from a man aged 18 to 29 in good health and CMV-seronegative. The chain is built from TRBV4-3 and TRBJ1-5; no clear D. CDR3 nucleotide sequence: TGCGCCAGCAGCCAAGATGTCCTCGGTCAGCCCCAGCATTTT. Protein product: CASSQDVLGQPQHF.